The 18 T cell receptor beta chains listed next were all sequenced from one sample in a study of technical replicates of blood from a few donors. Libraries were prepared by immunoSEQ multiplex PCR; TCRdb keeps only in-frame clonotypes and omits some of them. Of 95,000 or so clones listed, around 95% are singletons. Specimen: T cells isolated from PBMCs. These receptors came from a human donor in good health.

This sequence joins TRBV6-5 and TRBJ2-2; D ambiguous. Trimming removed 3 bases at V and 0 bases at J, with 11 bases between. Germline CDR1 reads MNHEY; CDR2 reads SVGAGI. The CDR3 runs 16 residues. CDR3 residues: CASSYSLLTNTGELFF. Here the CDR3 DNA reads TGTGCCAGCAGTTATTCACTCCTTACGAACACCGGGGAGCTGTTTTTT.

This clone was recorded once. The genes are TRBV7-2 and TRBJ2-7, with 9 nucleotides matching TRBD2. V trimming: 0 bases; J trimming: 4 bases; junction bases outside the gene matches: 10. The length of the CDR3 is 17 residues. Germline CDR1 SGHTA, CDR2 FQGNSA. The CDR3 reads CASSLADRRGRAYEQYF. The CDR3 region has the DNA TGTGCCAGCAGCTTAGCCGACCGTCGCGGGAGGGCTTACGAGCAGTACTTC.

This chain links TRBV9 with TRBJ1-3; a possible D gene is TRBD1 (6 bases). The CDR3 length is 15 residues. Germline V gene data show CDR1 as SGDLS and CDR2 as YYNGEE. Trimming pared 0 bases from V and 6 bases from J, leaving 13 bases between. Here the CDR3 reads CASSVGAGGENTIYF. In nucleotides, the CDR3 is TGTGCCAGCAGCGTAGGGGCTGGGGGCGAAAACACCATATATTTT.

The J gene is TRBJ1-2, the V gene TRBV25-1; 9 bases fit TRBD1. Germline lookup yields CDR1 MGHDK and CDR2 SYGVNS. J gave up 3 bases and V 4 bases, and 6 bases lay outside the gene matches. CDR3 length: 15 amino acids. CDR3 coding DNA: TGTGCCAGCAGTGGCCGGGACAGGGAAGACTATGGCTACACCTTC. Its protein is CASSGRDREDYGYTF.

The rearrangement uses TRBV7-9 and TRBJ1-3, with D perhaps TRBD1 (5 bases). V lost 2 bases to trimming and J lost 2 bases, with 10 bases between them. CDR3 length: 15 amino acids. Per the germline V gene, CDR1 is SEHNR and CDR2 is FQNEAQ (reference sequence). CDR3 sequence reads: CASSLWGLAGNTIYF. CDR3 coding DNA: TGTGCCAGCAGCTTATGGGGACTCGCTGGAAACACCATATATTTT.

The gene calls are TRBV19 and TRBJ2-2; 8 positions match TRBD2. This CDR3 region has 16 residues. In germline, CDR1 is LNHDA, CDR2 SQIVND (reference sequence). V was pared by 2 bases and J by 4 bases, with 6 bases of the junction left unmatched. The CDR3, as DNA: TGTGCCAGTAGTATAATAGCGGGGCCGGGCACCGGGGAGCTGTTTTTT. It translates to CASSIIAGPGTGELFF.

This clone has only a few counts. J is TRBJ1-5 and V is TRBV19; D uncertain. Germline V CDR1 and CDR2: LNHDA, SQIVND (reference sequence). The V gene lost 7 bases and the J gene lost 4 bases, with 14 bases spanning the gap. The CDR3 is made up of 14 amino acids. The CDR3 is CASTRTGYNQPQHF. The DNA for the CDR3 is TGTGCCAGTACCAGAACGGGGTATAATCAGCCCCAGCATTTT.

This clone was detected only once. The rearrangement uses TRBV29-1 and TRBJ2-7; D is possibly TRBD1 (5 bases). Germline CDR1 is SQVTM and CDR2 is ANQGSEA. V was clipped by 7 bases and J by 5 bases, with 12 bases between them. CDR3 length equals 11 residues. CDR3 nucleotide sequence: TGCAGCGCAGGACATATCCACGAGCAGTACTTC. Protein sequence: CSAGHIHEQYF.

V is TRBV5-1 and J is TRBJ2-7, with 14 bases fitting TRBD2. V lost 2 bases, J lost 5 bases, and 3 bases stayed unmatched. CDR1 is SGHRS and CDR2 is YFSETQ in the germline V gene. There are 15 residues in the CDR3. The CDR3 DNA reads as TGCGCCAGCAGCTTAAGGGGACTAGCGGGAGACGAGCAGTACTTC. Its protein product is CASSLRGLAGDEQYF.

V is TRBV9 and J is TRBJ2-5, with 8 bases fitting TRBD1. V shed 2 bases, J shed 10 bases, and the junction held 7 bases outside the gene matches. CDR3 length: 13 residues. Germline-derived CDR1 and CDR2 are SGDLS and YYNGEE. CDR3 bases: TGTGCCAGCAGCGTGGGGGGACAGGCAGACCAGTACTTC. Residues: CASSVGGQADQYF.

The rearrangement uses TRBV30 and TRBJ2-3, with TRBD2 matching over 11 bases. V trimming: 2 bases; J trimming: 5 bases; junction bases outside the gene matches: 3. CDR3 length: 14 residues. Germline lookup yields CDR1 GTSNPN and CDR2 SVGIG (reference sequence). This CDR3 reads CAWSLLAGVDTQYF. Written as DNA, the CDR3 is TGTGCCTGGAGTCTACTAGCGGGAGTAGATACGCAGTATTTT.

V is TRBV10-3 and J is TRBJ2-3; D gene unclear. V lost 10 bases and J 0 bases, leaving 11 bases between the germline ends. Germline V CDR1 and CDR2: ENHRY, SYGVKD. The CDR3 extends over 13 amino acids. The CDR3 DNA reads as TGTGCCACACATGACATCAGCACAGATACGCAGTATTTT. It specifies CATHDISTDTQYF.

CDR3 sequence reads: CASSSPLAGTSYEQYF. The CDR3 bases are TGTGCCAGCAGTTCCCCGCTAGCGGGGACAAGCTACGAGCAGTACTTC. The chain combines TRBV6-5 with TRBJ2-7, with 9 nucleotides matching TRBD2. The CDR3 is 16 amino acids. CDR1 and CDR2 from the germline V gene are MNHEY and SVGAGI. J lost 3 bases, V lost 4 bases, and 10 bases had no gene match.

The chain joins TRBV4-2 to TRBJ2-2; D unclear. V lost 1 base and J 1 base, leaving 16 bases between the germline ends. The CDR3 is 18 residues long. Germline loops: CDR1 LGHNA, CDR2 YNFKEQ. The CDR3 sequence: CASSQGLYTLGNTGELFF. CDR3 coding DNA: TGTGCCAGCAGCCAAGGTCTCTATACCCTCGGGAACACCGGGGAGCTGTTTTTT.

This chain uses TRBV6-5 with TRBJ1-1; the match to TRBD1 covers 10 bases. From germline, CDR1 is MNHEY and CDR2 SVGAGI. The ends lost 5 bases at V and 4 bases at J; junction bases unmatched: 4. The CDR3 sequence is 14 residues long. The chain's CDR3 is CASSRWTGGTEAFF. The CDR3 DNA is TGTGCCAGCAGTCGTTGGACAGGGGGCACTGAAGCTTTCTTT.

The CDR3 loop is CASRRSNEQFF. The CDR3 bases are TGTGCCAGCAGGCGAAGCAATGAGCAGTTCTTC. The rearrangement joins TRBV28 to TRBJ2-1; the D is unclear. V was trimmed by 6 bases and J by 6 bases, leaving 6 bases between them. The germline gives CDR1 MDHEN, CDR2 SYDVKM. This CDR3 has 11 residues.

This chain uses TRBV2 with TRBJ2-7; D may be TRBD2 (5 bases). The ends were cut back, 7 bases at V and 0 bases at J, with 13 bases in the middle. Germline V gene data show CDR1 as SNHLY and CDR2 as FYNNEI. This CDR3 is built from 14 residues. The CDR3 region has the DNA TGTGCCAGCATACGAGGGAGCGGCTCCTACGAGCAGTACTTC. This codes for CASIRGSGSYEQYF.

In DNA, the CDR3 is TGCGCCAGCAGCCCGGGGGGGCTAGCGGGAGGGCCGGAGCAGTACTTC. Translated, it gives CASSPGGLAGGPEQYF. The rearrangement links TRBV5-1 to TRBJ2-7, with 12 nucleotides matching TRBD2. V gave up 4 bases and J gave up 7 bases; unmatched junction bases: 12. CDR3 length: 16 amino acids. CDR1 SGHRS and CDR2 YFSETQ come from the germline V gene.